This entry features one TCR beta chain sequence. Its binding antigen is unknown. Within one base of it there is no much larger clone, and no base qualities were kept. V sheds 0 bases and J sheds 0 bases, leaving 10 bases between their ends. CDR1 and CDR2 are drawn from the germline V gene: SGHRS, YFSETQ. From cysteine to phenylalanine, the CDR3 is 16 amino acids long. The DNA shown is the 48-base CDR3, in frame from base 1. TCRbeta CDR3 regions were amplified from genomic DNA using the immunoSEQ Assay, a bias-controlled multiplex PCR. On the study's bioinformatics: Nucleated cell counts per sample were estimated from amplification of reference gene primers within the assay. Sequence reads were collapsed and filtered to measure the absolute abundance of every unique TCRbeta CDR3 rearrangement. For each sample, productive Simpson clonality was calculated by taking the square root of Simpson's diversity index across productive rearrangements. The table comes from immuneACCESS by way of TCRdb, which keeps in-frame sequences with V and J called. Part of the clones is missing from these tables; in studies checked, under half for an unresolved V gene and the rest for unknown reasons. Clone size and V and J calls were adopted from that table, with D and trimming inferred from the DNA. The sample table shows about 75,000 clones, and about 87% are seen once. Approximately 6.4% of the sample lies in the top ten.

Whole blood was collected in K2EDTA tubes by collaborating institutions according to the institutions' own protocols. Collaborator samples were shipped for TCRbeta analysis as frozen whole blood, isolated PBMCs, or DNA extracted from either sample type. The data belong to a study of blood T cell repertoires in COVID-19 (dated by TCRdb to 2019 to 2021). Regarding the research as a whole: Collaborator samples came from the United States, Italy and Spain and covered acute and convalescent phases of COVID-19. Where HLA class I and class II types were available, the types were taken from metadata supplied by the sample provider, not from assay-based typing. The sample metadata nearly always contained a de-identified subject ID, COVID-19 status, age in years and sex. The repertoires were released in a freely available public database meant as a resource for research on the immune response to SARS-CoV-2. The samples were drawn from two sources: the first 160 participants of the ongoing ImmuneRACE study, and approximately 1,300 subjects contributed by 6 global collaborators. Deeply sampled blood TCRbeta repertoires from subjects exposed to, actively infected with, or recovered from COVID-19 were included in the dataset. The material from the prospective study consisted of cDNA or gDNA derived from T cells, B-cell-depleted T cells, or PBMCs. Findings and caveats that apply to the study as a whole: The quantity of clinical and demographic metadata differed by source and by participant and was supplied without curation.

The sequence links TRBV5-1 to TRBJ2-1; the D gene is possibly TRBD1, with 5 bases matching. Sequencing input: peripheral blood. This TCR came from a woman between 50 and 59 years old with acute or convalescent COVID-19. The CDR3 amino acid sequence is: CASSLGQGHSYNEQFF. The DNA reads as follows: TGCGCCAGCAGCTTGGGTCAGGGCCACTCCTACAATGAGCAGTTCTTC.